This T cell receptor (beta chain) was recorded in a study of T cell changes during pregnancy in multiple sclerosis. Some clones are missing from TCRdb's copy, which holds only in-frame ones; the method was immunoSEQ multiplex PCR. The sample has about 29,000 clones; about nine tenths are singletons. Germline CDR1 is ENHRY and CDR2 is SYGVKD. The V end was cut by 2 bases, the J end by 4 bases, with 14 bases between. The CDR3 covers 15 residues. This clone was picked up one time. The genes are TRBV10-3 and TRBJ2-5, with a tentative D call TRBD2 (5 bases). This sequence was found in a female donor with multiple sclerosis, enrolled in a pregnancy study. Specimen: CD8+ T cells from peripheral blood mononuclear cells, collected after pregnancy. CDR3 residues: CAISENGGLRETQYF. The CDR3 region has the DNA TGTGCCATCAGTGAGAATGGCGGGTTAAGAGAGACCCAGTACTTC.